The 16 T cell receptor beta chains in this list originate from one sample, sequenced in a study of blood T cell repertoires in COVID-19. This table comes from immunoSEQ multiplex PCR, and its TCRdb copy is limited to in-frame clones, with some not included. The sample includes approximately 200,000 clones, roughly 81% seen only once; the top ten take 12%. The specimen sequenced was peripheral blood. These receptors were collected from a woman aged 80 or over with COVID-19, enrolled during active disease.

The genes are TRBV5-1 and TRBJ2-5; possible D gene TRBD2, 6 bases. The germline V gene encodes CDR1 SGHRS and CDR2 YFSETQ. V shed 0 bases and J shed 5 bases, with 14 bases lying between them. This CDR3 comprises 15 residues. Here the CDR3 reads CASSLGLEGRETQYF. CDR3 DNA sequence: TGCGCCAGCAGCTTGGGGCTAGAGGGGAGGGAGACCCAGTACTTC. The full variable domain, its missing parts supplied by reference TRBV5-1 and TRBJ2-5, is KAGVTQTPRYLIKTRGQQVTLSCSPISGHRSVSWYQQTPGQGLQFLFEYFSETQRNKGNFPGRFSGRQFSNSRSEMNVSTLELGDSALYLCASSLGLEGRETQYFGPGTRLLVL.

The gene calls are TRBV6-5 and TRBJ1-1, with D uncertain. This CDR3 has 11 residues. Trimming stripped 6 bases from V and 6 bases from J, with 8 bases between. Germline-derived CDR1 and CDR2 are MNHEY and SVGAGI. This CDR3 is CASSPHAEAFF. The CDR3, as DNA: TGTGCCAGCAGCCCCCATGCTGAAGCTTTCTTT.

V usage is TRBV11-2 and J usage is TRBJ2-1; 13 nucleotides line up with TRBD2. V lost 5 bases to trimming and J lost 4 bases; unmatched junction nucleotides: 2. In germline, CDR1 is SGHAT, CDR2 FQNNGV. This CDR3 comprises 15 residues. CDR3 region: CASSELAGGYNEQFF. CDR3 bases: TGTGCCAGCAGCGAACTAGCGGGGGGGTACAATGAGCAGTTCTTC.

The V gene is TRBV15, the J gene TRBJ2-3; 9 bases align to TRBD2. V shed 3 bases, J shed 5 bases, and the junction held 6 bases outside the gene matches. Germline V gene lookup returns CDR1 LNHNV and CDR2 YYDKDF (reference sequence). The CDR3 sequence is 15 residues long. This CDR3 reads CATSRGRGGKDTQYF. The CDR3 DNA reads TGTGCCACCAGCAGGGGGCGGGGGGGCAAAGATACGCAGTATTTT.

This clone was observed once. The chain uses TRBV2 and TRBJ2-2; a possible D gene is TRBD2 (6 bases). The CDR3 is made up of 14 amino acids. Germline values: CDR1 SNHLY, CDR2 FYNNEI. With 6 bases removed from V and 1 base from J, the gap between germline ends came to 9 bases. Written as DNA, the CDR3 is TGTGCCAGCAGGGAGGGGAAGAACACCGGGGAGCTGTTTTTT. Protein product: CASREGKNTGELFF.

The V gene is TRBV11-2, the J gene TRBJ2-1; the D is unclear. Trimming left V 0 bases short and J 0 bases short, with 6 bases between. The germline V gene encodes CDR1 SGHAT and CDR2 FQNNGV. The CDR3 is 15 amino acids. CDR3 protein: CASSLESYSYNEQFF. The CDR3 DNA sequence: TGTGCCAGCAGCTTAGAAAGCTACTCCTACAATGAGCAGTTCTTC.

This clone was counted ten times or more. The gene calls are TRBV12-3 or TRBV12-4 and TRBJ1-2, with a tentative D call TRBD1 (5 bases). V was cut by 8 bases and J by 8 bases, with 12 bases left in between. The CDR3 covers 11 residues. The CDR3 is CASREGVGYTF. DNA of the CDR3: TGTGCCAGCCGTGAAGGGGTCGGCTACACCTTC.

The V call is TRBV27, the J call TRBJ1-6; TRBD1 matches at 7 bases. The germline V gene encodes CDR1 MNHEY and CDR2 SMNVEV (reference sequence). The V gene end was trimmed by 2 bases and the J gene end by 8 bases; junction bases not matched to a gene: 12. This CDR3 is built from 17 residues. The CDR3 DNA is TGTGCCAGCAGTTTAGAACAAGGGACAGTGGACTATTCACCCCTCCACTTT. As protein: CASSLEQGTVDYSPLHF.

The V gene is TRBV4-2, the J gene TRBJ1-3; 7 bases fit TRBD1. J gave up 4 bases and V 3 bases, and 9 bases lay outside the gene matches. The CDR3 is 16 residues long. The V gene's germline CDR1 is LGHNA and CDR2 YNFKEQ. DNA for the CDR3: TGTGCCAGCAGCCAGGACAGGTCCTCTACCGGAAACACCATATATTTT. It specifies CASSQDRSSTGNTIYF.

This clone was counted a single time. The chain links TRBV3-1 (or the pseudogene TRBV3-2) to TRBJ2-1; TRBD2 matches 10 bases. J gave up 9 bases and V 3 bases, and 11 bases lay outside the gene matches. This CDR3 has 16 residues. Germline V lookup: CDR1 LGHDT, CDR2 YNNKEL (reference sequence). Written as DNA, the CDR3 is TGTGCCAGCAGCCACCCCGGGACTAGCGTCGCGGGTGAGCAGTTCTTC. Encoded protein: CASSHPGTSVAGEQFF.

The chain links TRBV4-2 to TRBJ2-5; 7 bases fit TRBD2. The length of the CDR3 is 15 residues. V was clipped by 0 bases and J by 7 bases; unmatched bases: 8. From germline, CDR1 is LGHNA and CDR2 YNFKEQ. The CDR3: CASSQEGEWGGTQYF. DNA of the CDR3: TGTGCCAGCAGCCAAGAAGGCGAGTGGGGGGGGACCCAGTACTTC.

This clone has just a few counts. This sequence joins TRBV2 and TRBJ2-3; 10 bases fit TRBD2. V lost 8 bases and J lost 0; bases outside the gene matches: 8. Germline assignment: CDR1 SNHLY and CDR2 FYNNEI. The CDR3 sequence is 16 residues long. CDR3 in amino acids: CASLAGVASSTDTQYF. The CDR3 bases are TGTGCCAGCCTAGCGGGAGTTGCCTCTAGCACAGATACGCAGTATTTT. The entire variable domain, with the rest obtained from reference TRBV2 and TRBJ2-3, is as follows: EPEVTQTPSHQVTQMGQEVILRCVPISNHLYFYWYRQILGQKVEFLVSFYNNEISEKSEIFDDQFSVERPDGSNFTLKIRSTKLEDSAMYFCASLAGVASSTDTQYFGPGTRLTVL.

This clone was observed a handful of times. The J gene is TRBJ2-3, the V gene TRBV7-2; no clear D. Germline V gene sequence: CDR1 SGHTA, CDR2 FQGNSA. Trimming took 4 bases from V and 2 from J, leaving 13 bases between them. This CDR3 region has 15 residues. CDR3 sequence: CASSYYALPTDTQYF. In DNA form, the CDR3 reads TGTGCCAGCAGCTACTATGCGTTACCCACAGATACGCAGTATTTT.

The gene calls are TRBV11-3 and TRBJ2-1, with TRBD2 as a possible D gene (6 bases). The V end lost 1 base, the J end lost 10 bases, and 17 bases lay between the germline ends. This CDR3 region has 15 residues. Germline V gene sequence: CDR1 SGHNT, CDR2 YENEEA. The CDR3 region is CASSLGGEPAEEQFF. The CDR3 nucleotides are TGTGCCAGCAGCTTAGGGGGGGAACCGGCTGAGGAGCAGTTCTTC. The full variable domain, its missing parts supplied by reference TRBV11-3 and TRBJ2-1, is EAGVVQSPRYKIIEKKQPVAFWCNPISGHNTLYWYLQNLGQGPELLIRYENEEAVDDSQLPKDRFSAERLKGVDSTLKIQPAELGDSAVYLCASSLGGEPAEEQFFGPGTRLTVL.

The chain has TRBV29-1 and TRBJ2-5, with D perhaps matching TRBD1 (5 bases). The CDR3 is made up of 13 amino acids. The V end was cut by 2 bases, the J end by 4 bases, with 11 bases between. Per the germline V gene, CDR1 is SQVTM and CDR2 is ANQGSEA. CDR3 sequence (DNA): TGCAGCGTTGAACCAGGGCAGGGAGAGACCCAGTACTTC. Its translation is CSVEPGQGETQYF.

The chain is built from TRBV7-9 and TRBJ2-7, with 12 bases lining up with TRBD1. There are 18 residues in the CDR3. In germline, CDR1 is SEHNR, CDR2 FQNEAQ (reference sequence). Unmatched junction bases numbered 15, after V lost 5 bases and J lost 4 bases. In DNA form, the CDR3 reads TGTGCCAGCAGCCCGGGACAGGGGGCTCGCAGTGGATTTTACGAGCAGTACTTC. This sequence encodes CASSPGQGARSGFYEQYF.